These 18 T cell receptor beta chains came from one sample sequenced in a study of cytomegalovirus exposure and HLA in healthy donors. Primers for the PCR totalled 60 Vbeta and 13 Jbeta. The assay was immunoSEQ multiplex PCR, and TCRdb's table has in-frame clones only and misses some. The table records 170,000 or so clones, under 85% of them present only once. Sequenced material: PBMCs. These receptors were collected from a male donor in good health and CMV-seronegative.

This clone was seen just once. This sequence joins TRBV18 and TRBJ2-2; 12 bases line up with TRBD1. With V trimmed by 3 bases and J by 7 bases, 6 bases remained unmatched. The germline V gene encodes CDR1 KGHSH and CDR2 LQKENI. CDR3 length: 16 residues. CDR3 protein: CASSPPGTGGSGELFF. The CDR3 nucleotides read TGTGCCAGCTCACCCCCGGGGACAGGGGGCAGCGGGGAGCTGTTTTTT.

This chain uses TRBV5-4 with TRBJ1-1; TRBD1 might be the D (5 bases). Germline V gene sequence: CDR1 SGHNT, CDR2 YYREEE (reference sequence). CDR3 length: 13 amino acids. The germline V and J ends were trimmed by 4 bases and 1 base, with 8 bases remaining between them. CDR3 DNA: TGTGCCAGCAGCACGGACACGAACACTGAAGCTTTCTTT. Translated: CASSTDTNTEAFF.

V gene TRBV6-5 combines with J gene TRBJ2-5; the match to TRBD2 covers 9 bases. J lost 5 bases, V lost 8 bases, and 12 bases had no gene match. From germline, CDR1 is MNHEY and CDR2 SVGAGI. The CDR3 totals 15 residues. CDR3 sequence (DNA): TGTGCCAGCGCTCGGGGCGGGAGGGCCCTGGAGACCCAGTACTTC. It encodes CASARGGRALETQYF.

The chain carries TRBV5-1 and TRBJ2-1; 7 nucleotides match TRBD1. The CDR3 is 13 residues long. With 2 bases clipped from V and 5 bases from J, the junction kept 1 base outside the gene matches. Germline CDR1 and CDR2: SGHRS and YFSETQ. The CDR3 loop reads CASSLQGNNEQFF. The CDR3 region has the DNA TGCGCCAGCAGCTTACAGGGGAACAATGAGCAGTTCTTC.

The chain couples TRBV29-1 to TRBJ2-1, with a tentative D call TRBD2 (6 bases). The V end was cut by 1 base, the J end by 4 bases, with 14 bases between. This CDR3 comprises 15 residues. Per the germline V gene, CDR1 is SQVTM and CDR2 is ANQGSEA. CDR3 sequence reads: CSVEGIAGRYNEQFF. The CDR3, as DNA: TGCAGCGTTGAAGGGATCGCGGGACGTTACAATGAGCAGTTCTTC.

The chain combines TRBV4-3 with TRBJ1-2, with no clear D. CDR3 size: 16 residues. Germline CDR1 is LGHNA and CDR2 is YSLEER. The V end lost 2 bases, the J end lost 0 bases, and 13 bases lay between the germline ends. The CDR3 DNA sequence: TGCGCCAGCAGCCAAACGCATAAGATAGCTAACTATGGCTACACCTTC. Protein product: CASSQTHKIANYGYTF.

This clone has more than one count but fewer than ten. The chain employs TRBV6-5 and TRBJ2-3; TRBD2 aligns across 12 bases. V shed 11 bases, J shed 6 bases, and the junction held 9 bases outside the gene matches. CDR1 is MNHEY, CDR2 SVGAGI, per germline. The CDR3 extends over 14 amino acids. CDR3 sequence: CAVTLAGGLDTQYF. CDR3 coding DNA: TGTGCCGTTACTCTAGCGGGGGGGCTGGATACGCAGTATTTT.

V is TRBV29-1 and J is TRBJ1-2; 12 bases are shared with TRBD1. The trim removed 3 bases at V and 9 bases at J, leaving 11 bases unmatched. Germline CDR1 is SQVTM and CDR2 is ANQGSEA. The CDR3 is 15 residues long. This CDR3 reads CSVDTGTGGGYRYTF. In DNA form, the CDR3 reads TGCAGCGTTGACACCGGGACAGGGGGCGGGTATCGCTACACCTTC. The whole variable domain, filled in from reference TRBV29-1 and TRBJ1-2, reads SAVISQKPSRDICQRGTSLTIQCQVDSQVTMMFWYRQQPGQSLTLIATANQGSEATYESGFVIDKFPISRPNLTFSTLTVSNMSPEDSSIYLCSVDTGTGGGYRYTFGSGTRLTVV.

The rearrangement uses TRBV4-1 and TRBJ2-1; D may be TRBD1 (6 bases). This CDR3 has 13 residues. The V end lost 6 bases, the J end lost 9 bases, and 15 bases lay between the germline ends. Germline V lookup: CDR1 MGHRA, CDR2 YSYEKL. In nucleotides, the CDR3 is TGCGCCAGCAGTCCACAGGGTTTGCCTGAGCAGTTCTTC. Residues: CASSPQGLPEQFF.

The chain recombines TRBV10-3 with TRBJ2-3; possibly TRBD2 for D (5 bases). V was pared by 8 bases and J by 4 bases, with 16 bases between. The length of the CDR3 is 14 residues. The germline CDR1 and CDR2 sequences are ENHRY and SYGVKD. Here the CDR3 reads CAIRAEGLADTQYF. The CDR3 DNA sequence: TGTGCCATCCGGGCCGAGGGTCTGGCAGATACGCAGTATTTT.

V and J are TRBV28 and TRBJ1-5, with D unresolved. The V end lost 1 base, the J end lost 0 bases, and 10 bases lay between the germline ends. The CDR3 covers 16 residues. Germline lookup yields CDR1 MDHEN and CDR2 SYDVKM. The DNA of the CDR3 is TGTGCCAGCAGTTTATCAGGCGACGGTAGCAATCAGCCCCAGCATTTT. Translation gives CASSLSGDGSNQPQHF.

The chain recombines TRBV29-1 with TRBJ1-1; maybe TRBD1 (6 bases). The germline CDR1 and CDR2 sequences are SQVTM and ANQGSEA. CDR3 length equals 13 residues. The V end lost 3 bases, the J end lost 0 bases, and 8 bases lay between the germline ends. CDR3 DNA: TGCAGCGTTGATTGGGGGCTGAACACTGAAGCTTTCTTT. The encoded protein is CSVDWGLNTEAFF. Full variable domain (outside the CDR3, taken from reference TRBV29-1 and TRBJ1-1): SAVISQKPSRDICQRGTSLTIQCQVDSQVTMMFWYRQQPGQSLTLIATANQGSEATYESGFVIDKFPISRPNLTFSTLTVSNMSPEDSSIYLCSVDWGLNTEAFFGQGTRLTVV.

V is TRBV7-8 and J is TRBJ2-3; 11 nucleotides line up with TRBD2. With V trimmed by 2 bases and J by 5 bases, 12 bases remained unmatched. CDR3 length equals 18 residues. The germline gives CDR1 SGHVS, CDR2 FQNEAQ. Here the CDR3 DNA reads TGTGCCAGCAGCTTAATGAGATCACTAGCGGGAGTTAAAGATACGCAGTATTTT. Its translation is CASSLMRSLAGVKDTQYF.

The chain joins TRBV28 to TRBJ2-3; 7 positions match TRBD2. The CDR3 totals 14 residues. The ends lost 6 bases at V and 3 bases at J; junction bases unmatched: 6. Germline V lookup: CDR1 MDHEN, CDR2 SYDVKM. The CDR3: CASRLAMVTDTQYF. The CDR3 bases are TGTGCCAGCAGACTAGCGATGGTAACAGATACGCAGTATTTT.

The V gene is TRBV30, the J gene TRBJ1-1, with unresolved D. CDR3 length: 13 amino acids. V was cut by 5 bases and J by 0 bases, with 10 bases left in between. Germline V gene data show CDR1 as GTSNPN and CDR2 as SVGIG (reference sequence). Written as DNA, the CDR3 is TGTGCCTGGTCCCGGAGGGTGAACACTGAAGCTTTCTTT. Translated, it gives CAWSRRVNTEAFF. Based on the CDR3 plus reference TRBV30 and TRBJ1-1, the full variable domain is SQTIHQWPATLVQPVGSPLSLECTVEGTSNPNLYWYRQAAGRGLQLLFYSVGIGQISSEVPQNLSASRPQDRQFILSSKKLLLSDSGFYLCAWSRRVNTEAFFGQGTRLTVV.

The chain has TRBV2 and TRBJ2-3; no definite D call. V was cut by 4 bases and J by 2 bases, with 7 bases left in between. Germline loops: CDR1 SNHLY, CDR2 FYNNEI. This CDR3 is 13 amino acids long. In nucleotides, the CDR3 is TGTGCCAGCAGTGGCTACGACACAGATACGCAGTATTTT. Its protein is CASSGYDTDTQYF.

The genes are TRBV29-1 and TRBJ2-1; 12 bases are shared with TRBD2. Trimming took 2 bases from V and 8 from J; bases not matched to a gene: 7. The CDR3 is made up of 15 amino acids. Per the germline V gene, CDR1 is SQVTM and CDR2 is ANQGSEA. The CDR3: CSVEPTSGSDYEQFF. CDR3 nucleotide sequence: TGCAGCGTTGAACCGACTAGCGGGAGTGATTATGAGCAGTTCTTC.

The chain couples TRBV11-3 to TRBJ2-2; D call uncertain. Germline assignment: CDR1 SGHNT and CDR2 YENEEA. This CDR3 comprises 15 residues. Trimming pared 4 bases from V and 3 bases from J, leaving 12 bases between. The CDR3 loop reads CASSSLSSYTGELFF. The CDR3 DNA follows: TGTGCCAGCAGCTCCTTATCTTCTTACACCGGGGAGCTGTTTTTT.